The TCR beta chain described here comes from a study of shared clonotypes between healthy human individuals. Repertoires were generated with immunoSEQ multiplex PCR, while TCRdb's copy carries only in-frame clones and drops some. Here the sample spans fewer than 2.5 million clones, 80% to 95% being singletons. This clone was seen a single time. Sequencing used naive CD4+ T cells from PBMCs. Indicated subset: CD45RA+ positively selected. This TCR came from a man aged 18 to 29 in good health. Some clones in this sample may be carry-over from other donors' samples.

For the CDR3, the DNA is TGTGCCAGCAGCTTGGCCAAGACAGGGGGCGATACGCAGTATTTT. Encoded protein: CASSLAKTGGDTQYF. The chain couples TRBV5-4 to TRBJ2-3, with 10 bases fitting TRBD1. V was clipped by 0 bases and J by 6 bases; unmatched bases: 4. The CDR3 extends over 15 amino acids. From germline, CDR1 is SGHNT and CDR2 YYREEE (reference sequence). The whole variable domain, remainder taken from reference TRBV5-4 and TRBJ2-3, is ETGVTQSPTHLIKTRGQQVTLRCSSQSGHNTVSWYQQALGQGPQFIFQYYREEENGRGNFPPRFSGLQFPNYSSELNVNALELDDSALYLCASSLAKTGGDTQYFGPGTRLTVL.